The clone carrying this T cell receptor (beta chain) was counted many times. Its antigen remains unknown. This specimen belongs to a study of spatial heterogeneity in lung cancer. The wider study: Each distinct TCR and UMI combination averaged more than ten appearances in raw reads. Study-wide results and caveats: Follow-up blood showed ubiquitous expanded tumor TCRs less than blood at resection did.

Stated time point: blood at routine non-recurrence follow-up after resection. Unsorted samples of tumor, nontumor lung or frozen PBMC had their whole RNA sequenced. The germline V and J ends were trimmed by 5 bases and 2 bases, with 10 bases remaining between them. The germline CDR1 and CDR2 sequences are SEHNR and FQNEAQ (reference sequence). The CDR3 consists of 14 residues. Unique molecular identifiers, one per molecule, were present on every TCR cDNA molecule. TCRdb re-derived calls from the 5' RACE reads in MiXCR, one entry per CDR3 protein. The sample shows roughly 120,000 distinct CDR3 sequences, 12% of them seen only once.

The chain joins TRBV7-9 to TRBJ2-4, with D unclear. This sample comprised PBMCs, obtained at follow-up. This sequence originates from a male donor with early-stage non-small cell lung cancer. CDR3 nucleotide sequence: TGTGCCAGCAGCCAAGACCTCTCCAAAAACATTCAGTACTTC. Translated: CASSQDLSKNIQYF. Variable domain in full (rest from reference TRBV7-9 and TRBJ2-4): DTGVSQNPRHKITKRGQNVTFRCDPISEHNRLYWYRQTLGQGPEFLTYFQNEAQLEKSRLLSDRFSAERPKGSFSTLEIQRTEQGDSAMYLCASSQDLSKNIQYFGAGTRLSVL.